This T cell receptor (beta chain) emerged from a study of blood T cell repertoires in COVID-19. Using immunoSEQ multiplex PCR, the repertoire was profiled, and TCRdb retains in-frame clones only, with some absent. The profile shows about 260,000 clones, around nine tenths of them singletons. V shed 8 bases and J shed 4 bases, with 15 bases lying between them. The CDR3 is made up of 14 amino acids. The V gene's germline CDR1 is MDHEN and CDR2 SYDVKM. Sequencing input: peripheral blood. This clonotype was obtained from a woman aged 55-75 years with COVID-19, enrolled during active disease. V usage is TRBV28 and J usage is TRBJ1-3, with D tentatively TRBD1 (5 bases). CDR3 protein: CASGGEFAGNTIYF. The DNA for the CDR3 is TGTGCCAGCGGGGGGGAGTTCGCGGGAAACACCATATATTTT.